What follows describes a single T cell receptor beta chain. The antigen is unknown. TCRdb's copy holds only in-frame clones and misses some; the assay was immunoSEQ multiplex PCR. Counted here are approximately 71,000 clones, roughly 95% occurring once; the ten biggest clones make up 0.03% to 0.035%. This CDR3 is 13 amino acids long. The V end was cut by 10 bases, the J end by 4 bases, with 16 bases between. Germline-derived CDR1 and CDR2 are ENHRY and SYGVKD. The data stem from a study of human thymus T cells. Study outcomes and limitations: Gene usage (both V and J) appeared biased in thymic and blood repertoires.

Resections from corrective heart surgery provided thymus tissue. The rearrangement uses TRBV10-3 and TRBJ1-2; unclear D gene. The specimen sequenced was thymus tissue. This sequence was found in a girl younger than two with a congenital heart defect but otherwise immunologically healthy. In nucleotides, the CDR3 is TGTGCCACCAAGATCGGCGCGGGCTATGGCTACACCTTC. Translating gives CATKIGAGYGYTF.